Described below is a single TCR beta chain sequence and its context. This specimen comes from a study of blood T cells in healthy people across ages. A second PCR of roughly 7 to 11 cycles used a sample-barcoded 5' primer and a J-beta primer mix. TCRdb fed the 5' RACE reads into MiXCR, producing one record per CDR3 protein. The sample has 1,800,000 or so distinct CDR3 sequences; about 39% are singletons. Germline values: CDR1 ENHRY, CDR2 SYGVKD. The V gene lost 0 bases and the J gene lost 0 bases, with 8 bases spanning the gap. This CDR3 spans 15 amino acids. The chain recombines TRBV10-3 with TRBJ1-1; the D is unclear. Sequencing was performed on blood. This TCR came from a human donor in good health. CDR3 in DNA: TGTGCCATCAGTGAGTCGGTCAGTTTGAACACTGAAGCTTTCTTT. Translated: CAISESVSLNTEAFF.